Following are 6 T cell receptor beta chains from one sample sequenced in a study of T cells in Graves' hyperthyroidism and ophthalmopathy. RNA transcripts yielded amplified TCR beta CDR3 regions. The TCR CDR3 was amplified in a first-round RT-PCR using the HTBI primer set. TCRdb analysed the multiplex PCR reads with MiXCR anew, one entry per CDR3 protein. The data show roughly 350,000 distinct CDR3 sequences, about 14% seen once. The sequencing input was blood. Every receptor here comes from a woman in her twenties or thirties with Graves' ophthalmopathy.

As for this clonotype: This may arise from a read error, as a much more abundant clone is one base away. The J gene is TRBJ1-2, the V gene TRBV20-1; 7 bases align to TRBD1. With V trimmed by 3 bases and J by 4 bases, 8 bases remained unmatched. The CDR3 runs 14 residues. The germline gives CDR1 DFQATT, CDR2 SNEGSKA (reference sequence). The CDR3 loop reads CSASGTDLSYGYTF. CDR3 in DNA: TGCAGTGCTAGTGGGACAGATTTATCCTATGGCTACACCTTC.

This clonotype was seen at least ten times. The rearrangement links TRBV20-1 to TRBJ1-2; D is uncertain. Trimming took 0 bases from V and 2 from J, leaving 7 bases between them. The CDR3 is made up of 13 amino acids. Germline loops: CDR1 DFQATT, CDR2 SNEGSKA (reference sequence). The CDR3 nucleotides are TGCAGTGCTAGAGACACACCGAACTATGGCTACACCTTC. As protein: CSARDTPNYGYTF.

Comment on this clonotype: This may be a read error: a much more frequent sequence differs by one nucleotide. The chain links TRBV28 to TRBJ2-5; D may match TRBD1 or TRBD2 (6 bases each). Germline V lookup: CDR1 MDHEN, CDR2 SYDVKM. The CDR3 is 16 amino acids. CDR3 in DNA: TGTGCCCGCAGTTTCATCGGGGGCCCGAGTGGGGAGACCCAGTACTTC. Residues: CARSFIGGPSGETQYF.

This clonotype was observed at least ten times. V and J are TRBV3-1 and TRBJ1-6; 7 nucleotides match TRBD1. The CDR3 length is 14 residues. The V gene's germline CDR1 is LGHDT and CDR2 YNNKEL (reference sequence). With V trimmed by 3 bases and J by 6 bases, 2 bases remained unmatched. The CDR3 nucleotides are TGTGCCAGCAGCCAGGACAGGATTAATTCACCCCTCCACTTT. It codes for CASSQDRINSPLHF.

This clonotype was counted only a few times. The chain carries TRBV9 and TRBJ1-2; a possible D gene is TRBD1 (5 bases). V was trimmed by 4 bases and J by 0 bases, leaving 13 bases between them. The CDR3 is 15 amino acids. CDR1 SGDLS and CDR2 YYNGEE come from the germline V gene. This CDR3 is CASSPGDVANYGYTF. The CDR3, as DNA: TGTGCCAGCAGCCCCGGGGACGTAGCTAACTATGGCTACACCTTC.

In this sample, this clonotype turned up a few times. The rearrangement joins TRBV15 to TRBJ1-4; a possible D gene is TRBD1 (6 bases). Germline V gene lookup returns CDR1 LNHNV and CDR2 YYDKDF (reference sequence). The CDR3 runs to 13 residues. Trimming cost V 2 bases and J 5 bases, with 6 bases left between them. The CDR3 here is CATSRTGNEKLFF. In DNA, the CDR3 is TGTGCCACCAGCAGAACAGGGAATGAAAAACTGTTTTTT.